This T cell receptor (beta chain) was sequenced for a study of T-cell reconstitution after alpha-beta-depleted transplantation in children. The CDR3 runs to 13 residues. Germline assignment: CDR1 SQVTM and CDR2 ANQGSEA. Trimming removed 5 bases from V and 4 bases from J, with 14 bases in between. Unique molecular identifiers were used to barcode this TCRbeta library. Each CDR3 protein is one row after TCRdb ran MiXCR on the PCR reads. Of fewer than 550,000 distinct CDR3 sequences detected, approximately 11% appear once; the ten largest clones hold 4.5% to 7%. The chain has TRBV29-1 and TRBJ1-1, with D perhaps matching TRBD1 (6 bases). The sequence came from a human donor who donated a stem cell graft to a child with acute myeloid leukemia. This sample comprised PBMCs from the stem cell graft donor, obtained from the stem cell graft. The CDR3 DNA reads as TGCAGCGTTCCTGTGGGGGCGGGCACTGAAGCTTTCTTT. Its protein is CSVPVGAGTEAFF.